Each of the 20 T cell receptor beta chains below was sequenced from the same sample in a study of graft-versus-host responses after intestinal transplantation (dated by TCRdb to about 2021). These TCRs' antigens remain unknown. Reading the label with the study, this specimen's time point is: cells obtained before transplantation from donor or recipient. The receptor library was made with the immunoSEQ multiplex PCR assay. The source is immuneACCESS, and TCRdb retained only in-frame sequences with V and J called. Part of the clones is not carried over; for the studies checked, unresolved V genes explain less than half of this, and the remainder is unexplained. For this sample there are tens of thousands of clones; under 95% appear just once. 6% of the sample rests with the top ten. The sample was unstimulated CD8+ T cells sorted from spleen or lymph node cells, taken before intestinal transplant. Every receptor here comes from a human donor who received an intestinal transplant.

The chain uses TRBV7-9 and TRBJ2-3, with unresolved D. CDR3 length: 14 residues. The germline CDR1 and CDR2 sequences are SEHNR and FQNEAQ (reference sequence). Deletions cut 1 base from V and 4 bases from J, with 9 bases between. The CDR3 region has the DNA TGTGCCAGCAGCTTAGACGACGTCTCAGATACGCAGTATTTT. Translated: CASSLDDVSDTQYF. The full variable domain, completed using reference TRBV7-9 and TRBJ2-3, is DTGVSQNPRHKITKRGQNVTFRCDPISEHNRLYWYRQTLGQGPEFLTYFQNEAQLEKSRLLSDRFSAERPKGSFSTLEIQRTEQGDSAMYLCASSLDDVSDTQYFGPGTRLTVL.

The rearrangement joins TRBV25-1 to TRBJ1-6, with D maybe TRBD1 (6 bases). CDR1 and CDR2 (germline): MGHDK, SYGVNS. The CDR3 spans 17 residues. V was trimmed by 3 bases and J by 2 bases, leaving 14 bases between them. This chain's CDR3 is CASSESIRGAYNSPLHF. CDR3 nucleotides: TGTGCCAGCAGTGAGTCTATCAGGGGCGCCTATAATTCACCCCTCCACTTT.

The chain recombines TRBV11-2 with TRBJ2-1, with 8 bases identical to TRBD2. V trimming: 0 bases; J trimming: 8 bases; junction bases outside the gene matches: 9. This CDR3 comprises 16 residues. Germline lookup yields CDR1 SGHAT and CDR2 FQNNGV. CDR3 in DNA: TGTGCCAGCAGCTTAGAGGGTAGCGGGGATTTGTATGAGCAGTTCTTC. It is translated as CASSLEGSGDLYEQFF.

The chain employs TRBV2 and TRBJ2-5; TRBD2 agrees at 9 bases. This CDR3 region has 16 residues. Germline V lookup: CDR1 SNHLY, CDR2 FYNNEI. Losses at the gene ends were 7 bases for V and 1 base for J; bases not matched to a gene: 10. The CDR3 is CASILTSGYRQETQYF. DNA for the CDR3: TGTGCCAGCATTTTAACTAGCGGGTACCGCCAAGAGACCCAGTACTTC.

The chain combines TRBV7-2 with TRBJ2-1; the D is unclear. From germline, CDR1 is SGHTA and CDR2 FQGNSA. CDR3 length: 14 amino acids. With 2 bases removed from V and 4 bases from J, the gap between germline ends came to 9 bases. This CDR3 is CASSLPLGYNEQFF. Written as DNA, the CDR3 is TGTGCCAGCAGCTTACCGCTAGGGTACAATGAGCAGTTCTTC.

The chain joins TRBV7-2 to TRBJ2-3; no definite D call. Germline lookup yields CDR1 SGHTA and CDR2 FQGNSA. Trimming stripped 2 bases from V and 0 bases from J, with 6 bases between. The length of the CDR3 is 14 residues. CDR3 in DNA: TGTGCCAGCAGCTTAATGAAAAGCACAGATACGCAGTATTTT. Translated: CASSLMKSTDTQYF.

The chain uses TRBV13 and TRBJ1-2; a weak D match, TRBD1 (5 bases). Germline V CDR1 and CDR2: PRHDT, FYEKMQ (reference sequence). This CDR3 spans 14 amino acids. With 5 bases removed from V and 6 bases from J, the gap between germline ends came to 16 bases. The CDR3 bases are TGTGCCAGCAGCCTACAGGTGGCTTTGGATGGCTACACCTTC. Amino acid sequence: CASSLQVALDGYTF.

The rearrangement joins TRBV10-2 to TRBJ2-7; D gene uncertain. Per the germline V gene, CDR1 is WSHSY and CDR2 is SAAADI. This CDR3 region has 15 residues. Trimming took 6 bases from V and 2 from J, leaving 17 bases between them. The CDR3 loop is CASRAGWARPYEQYF. The CDR3 nucleotides read TGCGCCAGCAGGGCCGGATGGGCGCGTCCCTACGAGCAGTACTTC.

This rearrangement joins TRBV27 to TRBJ1-6; a possible D gene is TRBD1 (6 bases). Germline loops: CDR1 MNHEY, CDR2 SMNVEV (reference sequence). Trimming cost V 5 bases and J 10 bases, with 12 bases left between them. The CDR3 covers 13 residues. Here the CDR3 reads CASSVQGDSPLHF. CDR3 bases: TGTGCCAGCAGTGTACAGGGTGACTCACCCCTCCACTTT.

The chain uses TRBV29-1 and TRBJ2-3; weak D call: TRBD2 (6 bases). V was cut by 5 bases and J by 2 bases, with 38 bases left in between. This CDR3 comprises 22 residues. CDR1 is SQVTM, CDR2 ANQGSEA, per germline. The CDR3 loop reads CSVLALPTARPSGTQNTDTQYF. In nucleotides, the CDR3 is TGCAGCGTTCTGGCCCTCCCGACAGCGCGCCCATCCGGGACTCAAAACACAGATACGCAGTATTTT.

In this sample, this clone turned up once. J is TRBJ2-1 and V is TRBV5-4; 11 nucleotides align to TRBD2. Germline V gives CDR1 SGHNT, CDR2 YYREEE (reference sequence). The CDR3 contains 15 residues. Germline trimming cut 3 bases from V and 7 bases from J; bases unmatched to any gene: 6. The CDR3 DNA is TGTGCCAGCAGCTCGCTAGCGGGGGGTTTTAATGAGCAGTTCTTC. This codes for CASSSLAGGFNEQFF.

The rearrangement uses TRBV7-9 and TRBJ2-1, with D perhaps matching TRBD1 (6 bases). CDR3 length: 13 amino acids. Germline assignment: CDR1 SEHNR and CDR2 FQNEAQ (reference sequence). Trimming stripped 7 bases from V and 9 bases from J, with 16 bases between. CDR3 amino acids: CASTPPQGIEQFF. CDR3 sequence (DNA): TGTGCCAGCACTCCTCCACAGGGAATTGAGCAGTTCTTC.

This clone was observed once. The chain employs TRBV7-9 and TRBJ1-4; 10 bases align to TRBD1. The germline V gene encodes CDR1 SEHNR and CDR2 FQNEAQ (reference sequence). Trimming took 5 bases from V and 2 from J; bases not matched to a gene: 8. The CDR3 is made up of 17 amino acids. The CDR3 spells CASSPSLGQGTNEKLFF. The DNA for the CDR3 is TGTGCCAGCAGCCCTAGCCTGGGACAGGGGACTAATGAAAAACTGTTTTTT.

This chain uses TRBV6-1 with TRBJ1-5; 9 positions agree with TRBD1. The germline CDR1 and CDR2 sequences are MNHNS and SASEGT. The CDR3 length is 13 residues. V lost 8 bases and J lost 6; bases outside the gene matches: 5. CDR3 bases: TGTGCCAGCGGAGACAGGGGGAGTCAGCCCCAGCATTTT. It specifies CASGDRGSQPQHF.

The V and J genes are TRBV18 and TRBJ2-7, with 10 positions matching TRBD2. There are 17 residues in the CDR3. Unmatched junction bases numbered 9, after V lost 2 bases and J lost 2 bases. CDR1 and CDR2 (germline): KGHSH, LQKENI. CDR3 sequence (DNA): TGTGCCAGCTCACCATCATTTTCAAGCGGGAGGGCCTACGAGCAGTACTTC. As protein: CASSPSFSSGRAYEQYF.

This CDR3 is CSVEGTGAQDTQYF. In DNA, the CDR3 is TGCAGCGTTGAAGGGACAGGGGCCCAAGATACGCAGTATTTT. The rearrangement links TRBV29-1 to TRBJ2-3; 9 bases are a match to TRBD1. CDR3 length: 14 residues. Germline V CDR1 and CDR2: SQVTM, ANQGSEA. The V segment lost 1 base and the J segment 5 bases; nucleotides outside the gene matches: 4.

The V and J genes are TRBV4-2 and TRBJ2-1; D is undetermined. This CDR3 is built from 14 residues. Trimming removed 0 bases from V and 10 bases from J, with 13 bases in between. Germline values: CDR1 LGHNA, CDR2 YNFKEQ. In DNA, the CDR3 is TGTGCCAGCAGCCAAGACGGCAAGTATCGAGAGCAGTTCTTC. It is translated as CASSQDGKYREQFF.

This clone has only one observation. The chain has TRBV5-1 and TRBJ1-1, with D unresolved. CDR3 size: 13 residues. Looked up from germline, CDR1 is SGHRS and CDR2 is YFSETQ. V was pared by 0 bases and J by 1 base, with 4 bases between. The CDR3, as DNA: TGCGCCAGCAGCTTGGACAGGAACACTGAAGCTTTCTTT. This gives the protein CASSLDRNTEAFF.

The CDR3 reads CASSLATEQYF. CDR3 DNA: TGTGCCAGCAGCTTGGCTACCGAGCAGTACTTC. J is TRBJ2-7 and V is TRBV7-9; no definite D call. V gave up 3 bases and J gave up 6 bases, with 6 bases separating them. The CDR3 extends over 11 amino acids. Germline CDR1 and CDR2: SEHNR and FQNEAQ (reference sequence).

This clone was seen once. The rearrangement links TRBV4-2 to TRBJ1-5; D perhaps matches TRBD1 (6 bases). Germline V CDR1 and CDR2: LGHNA, YNFKEQ. The length of the CDR3 is 16 residues. Trimming cost V 5 bases and J 1 base, with 15 bases left between them. The CDR3 region has the DNA TGTGCCAGCAGCGAGTTAACAGGGATAAGCAATCAGCCCCAGCATTTT. Its protein is CASSELTGISNQPQHF.